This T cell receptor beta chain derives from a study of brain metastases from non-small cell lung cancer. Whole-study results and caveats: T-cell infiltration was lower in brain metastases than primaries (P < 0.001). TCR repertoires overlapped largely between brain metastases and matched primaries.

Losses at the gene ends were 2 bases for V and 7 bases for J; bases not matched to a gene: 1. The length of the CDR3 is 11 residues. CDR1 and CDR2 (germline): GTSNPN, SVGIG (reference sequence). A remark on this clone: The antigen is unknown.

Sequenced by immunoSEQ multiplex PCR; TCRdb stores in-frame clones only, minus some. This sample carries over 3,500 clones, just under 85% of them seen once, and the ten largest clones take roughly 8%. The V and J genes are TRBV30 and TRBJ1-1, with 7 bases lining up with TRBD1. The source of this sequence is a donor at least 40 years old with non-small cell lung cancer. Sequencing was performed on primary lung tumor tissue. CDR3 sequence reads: CAWSQGGEAFF. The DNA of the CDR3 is TGTGCCTGGAGTCAGGGGGGTGAAGCTTTCTTT.